The 24 T cell receptor beta chains below come from one sample, sequenced in a study of blood T cells in healthy people across ages. A second 7 to 11 cycle PCR used barcoded and J-beta primers. MiXCR, applied by TCRdb to the 5' RACE reads, yields one record per CDR3 protein. This sample has approximately 880,000 distinct CDR3 sequences, with around 48% found just once. The specimen sequenced was blood. All receptors come from a man in his thirties or forties in good health.

This clonotype was detected a few times. This rearrangement joins TRBV27 to TRBJ2-3; 10 nucleotides agree with TRBD2. Germline V gene lookup returns CDR1 MNHEY and CDR2 SMNVEV (reference sequence). The CDR3 loop spans 23 amino acids. V was pared by 2 bases and J by 4 bases, with 27 bases of the junction left unmatched. In nucleotides, the CDR3 is TGTGCCAGCAGTTTACCCCACGACTACCAGCGGGGGGGCGTTTACTCGGGAGCAGATACGCAGTATTTT. It specifies CASSLPHDYQRGGVYSGADTQYF.

V and J are TRBV7-2 and TRBJ2-7, with 7 bases that match TRBD1. With V trimmed by 4 bases and J by 4 bases, 7 bases remained unmatched. Germline V gene sequence: CDR1 SGHTA, CDR2 FQGNSA. The CDR3 consists of 14 residues. The CDR3 DNA reads TGTGCCAGCAGCTCCACAGGGGCGCGGTACGAGCAGTACTTC. This encodes CASSSTGARYEQYF.

This chain uses TRBV6-1 with TRBJ2-7, with D possibly TRBD1 on 5 matching bases. Germline values: CDR1 MNHNS, CDR2 SASEGT. V lost 1 base and J 4 bases, leaving 17 bases between the germline ends. CDR3 length equals 16 residues. CDR3 bases: TGTGCCAGCAGTGAAGTGGGTGGGGCCGGGTCTTACGAGCAGTACTTC. Protein sequence: CASSEVGGAGSYEQYF.

This chain links TRBV4-1 with TRBJ2-5; 13 nucleotides agree with TRBD2. Germline V gene data show CDR1 as MGHRA and CDR2 as YSYEKL. The trim removed 2 bases at V and 1 base at J, leaving 4 bases unmatched. The CDR3 is made up of 17 amino acids. The CDR3, as DNA: TGCGCCAGCAGCCAAACACGGACTAGCGGGGGCCAAGAGACCCAGTACTTC. It codes for CASSQTRTSGGQETQYF.

The chain links TRBV6-5 to TRBJ2-7, with TRBD1 matching over 7 bases. The trim removed 2 bases at V and 5 bases at J, leaving 6 bases unmatched. The CDR3 contains 14 residues. Germline CDR1 reads MNHEY; CDR2 reads SVGAGI. Written as DNA, the CDR3 is TGTGCCAGCAGTTACACAGGGGAAGGAAACGAGCAGTACTTC. Residues: CASSYTGEGNEQYF.

The chain carries TRBV6-2 or TRBV6-3 and TRBJ2-7; D is uncertain. The CDR3 is 13 residues long. Germline V gives CDR1 MNHEY, CDR2 SVGEGT. V was pared by 2 bases and J by 3 bases, with 8 bases between. The CDR3 here is CASSYQNSYEQYF. CDR3 in DNA: TGTGCCAGCAGTTACCAAAACAGCTACGAGCAGTACTTC.

This rearrangement joins TRBV5-1 to TRBJ2-7; D is ambiguous. The germline CDR1 and CDR2 sequences are SGHRS and YFSETQ. CDR3 length equals 13 residues. V was trimmed by 4 bases and J by 7 bases, leaving 15 bases between them. CDR3 in DNA: TGCGCCAGCAGCCTTGGTCCGGAACAGGAGCAGTACTTC. Its translation: CASSLGPEQEQYF.

A few counts support this clonotype. This chain uses TRBV27 with TRBJ2-1; D gene uncertain. CDR3 length: 16 residues. Germline CDR1 reads MNHEY; CDR2 reads SMNVEV (reference sequence). Trimming cost V 5 bases and J 0 bases, with 14 bases left between them. CDR3 protein: CASSTEGPSSYNEQFF. For the CDR3, the DNA is TGTGCCAGCAGTACTGAAGGTCCTAGCTCCTACAATGAGCAGTTCTTC.

The J gene is TRBJ2-3, the V gene TRBV7-2; the match to TRBD1 covers 9 bases. This CDR3 has 15 amino acids. J lost 0 bases, V lost 7 bases, and 5 bases had no gene match. Per germline, CDR1 SGHTA and CDR2 FQGNSA. The CDR3 coding sequence is TGTGCCAGCAACAGGGGGCAGTTGAGCACAGATACGCAGTATTTT. This codes for CASNRGQLSTDTQYF.

The chain couples TRBV6-1 to TRBJ1-1, with unresolved D. Trimming took 4 bases from V and 0 from J, leaving 12 bases between them. Germline CDR1 reads MNHNS; CDR2 reads SASEGT. The CDR3 contains 15 residues. CDR3 protein: CASSGSLNVNTEAFF. The CDR3, as DNA: TGTGCCAGCAGTGGCAGTCTGAACGTGAACACTGAAGCTTTCTTT.

The chain has TRBV20-1 and TRBJ2-1; 9 nucleotides match TRBD1. In germline, CDR1 is DFQATT, CDR2 SNEGSKA (reference sequence). CDR3 size: 13 residues. V shed 5 bases and J 10 bases; nucleotides not matched to a gene: 9. The CDR3 region is CSAGDRVLGEQFF. DNA for the CDR3: TGCAGTGCTGGGGACAGGGTATTAGGCGAGCAGTTCTTC.

This clonotype was seen only a few times. The chain has TRBV12-3 or TRBV12-4 and TRBJ2-7, with 11 nucleotides matching TRBD2. CDR3 length equals 16 residues. The J segment lost 2 bases and the V segment lost 8 bases, leaving 11 bases of the junction unmatched. The CDR3 loop reads CASSRLAGLRTYEQYF. The CDR3 bases are TGTGCCAGCTCTCGACTAGCGGGGTTACGGACCTACGAGCAGTACTTC.

This chain links TRBV3-1 with TRBJ1-1; 10 bases align to TRBD1. J lost 6 bases, V lost 2 bases, and 6 bases had no gene match. This CDR3 comprises 15 residues. CDR1 LGHDT and CDR2 YNNKEL come from the germline V gene (reference sequence). The CDR3 loop reads CASSQPGQGFPEAFF. The DNA of the CDR3 is TGTGCCAGCAGCCAACCGGGACAGGGGTTTCCTGAAGCTTTCTTT.

The gene calls are TRBV7-9 and TRBJ2-4; D is ambiguous. CDR1 and CDR2 (germline): SEHNR, FQNEAQ (reference sequence). The CDR3 length is 14 residues. The V and J ends lost 2 bases and 6 bases respectively, with 11 bases between them. CDR3 bases: TGTGCCAGCAGCTTAAAGGTACAAGGAAACATTCAGTACTTC. Its protein product is CASSLKVQGNIQYF.

The V gene is TRBV19, the J gene TRBJ1-5, with a weak D call TRBD1 (5 bases). V was clipped by 4 bases and J by 11 bases, with 15 bases between them. CDR3 length: 13 amino acids. From germline, CDR1 is LNHDA and CDR2 SQIVND (reference sequence). The CDR3 DNA reads as TGTGCCAGTAGTACCGGGGCCCGAGCGACCCAGCATTTT. Amino acids: CASSTGARATQHF.

V and J are TRBV3-1 and TRBJ1-1; TRBD1 matches 12 bases. Germline values: CDR1 LGHDT, CDR2 YNNKEL (reference sequence). The junction had 6 bases not matched to a gene; V was cut back by 3 bases and J by 1 base. The CDR3 totals 17 residues. CDR3: CASSHRDRGLRNTEAFF. The CDR3 coding sequence is TGTGCCAGCAGCCACCGGGACAGGGGGCTCCGGAACACTGAAGCTTTCTTT.

The sample holds a few counts of this clonotype. The chain couples TRBV20-1 to TRBJ1-2; 9 positions match TRBD1. The V gene's germline CDR1 is DFQATT and CDR2 SNEGSKA (reference sequence). The CDR3 contains 12 residues. The J segment lost 5 bases and the V segment lost 6 bases, leaving 4 bases of the junction unmatched. The CDR3 DNA reads as TGCAGTGCGGGACAGGGAGGTTATGGCTACACCTTC. Translation gives CSAGQGGYGYTF.

The genes are TRBV24-1 and TRBJ2-1; TRBD1 matches 8 bases. Trimming at V came to 8 bases and at J to 6 bases, leaving 5 bases not matched to a gene. The CDR3 contains 13 residues. The germline V gene encodes CDR1 KGHDR and CDR2 SFDVKD. The CDR3 region has the DNA TGTGCCACCACGCAGGGGGCTGTCAATGAGCAGTTCTTC. Translated: CATTQGAVNEQFF.

This clonotype was observed at least ten times. The J gene is TRBJ2-7, the V gene TRBV20-1, with D unclear. The germline V gene has CDR1 DFQATT and CDR2 SNEGSKA (reference sequence). V dropped 6 bases and J dropped 2 bases, with 11 bases sitting between them. The CDR3 is 12 amino acids. The DNA of the CDR3 is TGCAGTGCCATAGCCCCCCCCTACGAGCAGTACTTC. Translating gives CSAIAPPYEQYF.

This clonotype has a handful of counts. The CDR3 sequence: CSALTNWAGKTQYF. Here the CDR3 DNA reads TGCAGTGCCTTAACGAATTGGGCAGGGAAGACCCAGTACTTC. The chain couples TRBV20-1 to TRBJ2-7, with D tentatively TRBD1 (5 bases). The end of the DNA is better explained by TRBJ2-5, so the J call may be wrong. The CDR3 spans 14 residues. CDR1 DFQATT and CDR2 SNEGSKA come from the germline V gene (reference sequence).

This clonotype was recorded at least ten times. The rearrangement links TRBV12-3 or TRBV12-4 to TRBJ2-7; 8 bases line up with TRBD2. This CDR3 contains 16 residues. V shed 3 bases, J shed 0 bases, and the junction held 7 bases outside the gene matches. This CDR3 is CASSLEKRETSYEQYF. CDR3 DNA sequence: TGTGCCAGCAGTTTGGAGAAGCGGGAGACCTCCTACGAGCAGTACTTC.

The J gene is TRBJ1-4, the V gene TRBV27; D possibly corresponds to TRBD1 (5 bases). CDR1 and CDR2 (germline): MNHEY, SMNVEV (reference sequence). CDR3 length: 19 residues. Trimming cost V 2 bases and J 2 bases, with 21 bases left between them. CDR3 residues: CASSLKWDAQSSTNEKLFF. For the CDR3, the DNA is TGTGCCAGCAGTTTAAAGTGGGACGCCCAGTCGTCTACTAATGAAAAACTGTTTTTT. The entire variable domain, with the rest obtained from reference TRBV27 and TRBJ1-4, is as follows: EAQVTQNPRYLITVTGKKLTVTCSQNMNHEYMSWYRQDPGLGLRQIYYSMNVEVTDKGDVPEGYKVSRKEKRNFPLILESPSPNQTSLYFCASSLKWDAQSSTNEKLFFGSGTQLSVL.

This clonotype turned up a few times. The genes are TRBV5-1 and TRBJ2-7; possibly TRBD1 or TRBD2 for D (5 bases each). The CDR3 sequence is 14 residues long. Germline V gene lookup returns CDR1 SGHRS and CDR2 YFSETQ. V was cut by 3 bases and J by 2 bases, with 12 bases left in between. CDR3 sequence (DNA): TGCGCCAGCAGCTGGGGGTCCGGAGCCTACGAGCAGTACTTC. It encodes CASSWGSGAYEQYF.

In its sample, this clonotype was seen many times. The rearrangement uses TRBV12-3 or TRBV12-4 and TRBJ2-3; 9 bases are shared with TRBD1. J gave up 10 bases and V 5 bases, and 7 bases lay outside the gene matches. The CDR3 has 13 amino acids. CDR3 in amino acids: CASSPGQGFAQYF. CDR3 nucleotide sequence: TGTGCCAGCAGTCCCGGACAGGGGTTTGCGCAGTATTTT.